This T cell receptor (beta chain) was retrieved from a study of blood T cell repertoires in COVID-19. Germline V gives CDR1 SGHTA, CDR2 FQGTGA. This CDR3 spans 14 amino acids. V was pared by 4 bases and J by 7 bases, with 4 bases of the junction left unmatched. The table came from immunoSEQ multiplex PCR; TCRdb's copy has only in-frame clones and leaves some out. The sample yields 150,000 to 200,000 clones, roughly 76% seen once. The chain couples TRBV7-3 to TRBJ1-2; 12 nucleotides line up with TRBD1. Sequencing was done on a sample of peripheral blood. The TCR sequence derives from an elderly woman with COVID-19, enrolled during active disease. The CDR3 DNA sequence: TGTGCCAGCAGCTCGGGACAGGGGGCTGGTGGCTACACCTTC. Protein: CASSSGQGAGGYTF.